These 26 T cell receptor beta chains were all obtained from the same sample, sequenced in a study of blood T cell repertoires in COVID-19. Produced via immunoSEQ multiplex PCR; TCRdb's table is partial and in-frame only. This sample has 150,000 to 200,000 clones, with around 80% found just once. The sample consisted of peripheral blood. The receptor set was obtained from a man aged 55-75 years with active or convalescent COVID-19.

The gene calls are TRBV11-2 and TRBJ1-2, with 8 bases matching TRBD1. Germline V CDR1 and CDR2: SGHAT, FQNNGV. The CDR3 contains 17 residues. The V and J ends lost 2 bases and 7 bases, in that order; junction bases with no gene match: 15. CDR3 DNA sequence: TGTGCCAGCAGCTTACCGTATCGGGACCCAGGGGGCTCTGGCTACACCTTC. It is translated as CASSLPYRDPGGSGYTF.

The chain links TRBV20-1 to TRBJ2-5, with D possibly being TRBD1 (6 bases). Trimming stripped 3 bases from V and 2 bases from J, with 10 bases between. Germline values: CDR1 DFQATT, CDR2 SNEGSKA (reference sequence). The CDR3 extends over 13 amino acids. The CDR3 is CSASPGAQETQYF. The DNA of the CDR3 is TGCAGTGCTAGTCCAGGGGCACAAGAGACCCAGTACTTC.

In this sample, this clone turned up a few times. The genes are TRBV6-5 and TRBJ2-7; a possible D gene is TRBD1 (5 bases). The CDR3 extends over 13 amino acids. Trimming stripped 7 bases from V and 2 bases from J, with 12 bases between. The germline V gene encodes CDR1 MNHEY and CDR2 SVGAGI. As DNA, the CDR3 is TGTGCCAGCATTGGACACCTTACCTACGAGCAGTACTTC. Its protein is CASIGHLTYEQYF.

For the CDR3, the DNA is TGTGCCAGCAGCCACATCGGAAGCGGATCAGGCTCCTACGAGCAGTACTTC. The encoded protein is CASSHIGSGSGSYEQYF. This chain links TRBV21-1 with TRBJ2-7; TRBD2, as called in the table, went unchecked against the DNA. TRBV21-1 has pseudogene status. The CDR3 has 17 amino acids.

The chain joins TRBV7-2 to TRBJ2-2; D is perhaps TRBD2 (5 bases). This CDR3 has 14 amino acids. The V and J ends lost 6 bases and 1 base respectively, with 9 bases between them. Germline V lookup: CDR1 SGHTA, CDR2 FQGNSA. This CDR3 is CASSSLENTGELFF. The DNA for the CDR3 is TGTGCCAGCAGTTCACTAGAGAACACCGGGGAGCTGTTTTTT.

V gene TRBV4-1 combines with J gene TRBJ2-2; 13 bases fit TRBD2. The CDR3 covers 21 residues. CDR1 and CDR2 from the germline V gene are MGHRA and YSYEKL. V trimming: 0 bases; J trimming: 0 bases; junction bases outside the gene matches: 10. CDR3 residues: CASSQEVGGTSGKSNTGELFF. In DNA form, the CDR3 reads TGCGCCAGCAGCCAAGAAGTTGGGGGGACTAGCGGGAAATCGAACACCGGGGAGCTGTTTTTT.

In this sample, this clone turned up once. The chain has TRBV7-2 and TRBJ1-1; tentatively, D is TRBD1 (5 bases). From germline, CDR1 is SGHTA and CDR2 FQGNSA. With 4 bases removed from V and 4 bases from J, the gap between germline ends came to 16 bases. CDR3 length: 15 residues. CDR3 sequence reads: CASSSGGRRFTEAFF. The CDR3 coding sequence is TGTGCCAGCAGCTCCGGGGGGAGGCGCTTCACTGAAGCTTTCTTT.

The CDR3 DNA sequence: TGTGCCAGCAGTTACTCAGGACCTGGAGGGGAGACCCAGTACTTC. Residues: CASSYSGPGGETQYF. V usage is TRBV6-2 or TRBV6-3 and J usage is TRBJ2-5; TRBD2 is a possible D gene (6 bases). The length of the CDR3 is 15 residues. Trimming removed 0 bases at V and 5 bases at J, with 13 bases between. CDR1 is MNHEY, CDR2 SVGEGT, per germline.

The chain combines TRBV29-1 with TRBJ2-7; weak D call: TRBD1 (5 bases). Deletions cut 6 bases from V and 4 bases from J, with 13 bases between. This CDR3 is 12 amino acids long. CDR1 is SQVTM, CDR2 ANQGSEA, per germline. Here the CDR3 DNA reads TGCAGCGTCGCAGGGAATCATTACGAGCAGTACTTC. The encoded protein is CSVAGNHYEQYF.

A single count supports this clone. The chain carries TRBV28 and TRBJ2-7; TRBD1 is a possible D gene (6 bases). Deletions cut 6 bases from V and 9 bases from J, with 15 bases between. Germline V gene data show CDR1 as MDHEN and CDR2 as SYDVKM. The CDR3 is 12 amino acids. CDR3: CASSSVDRRQYF. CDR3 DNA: TGTGCCAGCAGCTCCGTGGACAGACGGCAGTACTTC. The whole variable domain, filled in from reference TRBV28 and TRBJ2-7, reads DVKVTQSSRYLVKRTGEKVFLECVQDMDHENMFWYRQDPGLGLRLIYFSYDVKMKEKGDIPEGYSVSREKKERFSLILESASTNQTSMYLCASSSVDRRQYFGPGTRLTVT.

The CDR3 is CATSDRDTEAFF. In nucleotides, the CDR3 is TGTGCCACCAGTGACAGGGACACTGAAGCTTTCTTT. The chain links TRBV24-1 to TRBJ1-1; possibly TRBD1 for D (5 bases). V gave up 4 bases and J gave up 3 bases, with 5 bases separating them. The CDR3 sequence is 12 residues long. CDR1 is KGHDR, CDR2 SFDVKD, per germline.

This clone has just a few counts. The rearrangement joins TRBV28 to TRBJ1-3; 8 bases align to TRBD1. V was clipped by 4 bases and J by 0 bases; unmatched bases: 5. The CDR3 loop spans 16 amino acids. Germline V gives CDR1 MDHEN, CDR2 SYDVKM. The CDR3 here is CASSSGQGGSGNTIYF. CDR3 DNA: TGTGCCAGCAGTTCCGGACAGGGTGGCTCTGGAAACACCATATATTTT.

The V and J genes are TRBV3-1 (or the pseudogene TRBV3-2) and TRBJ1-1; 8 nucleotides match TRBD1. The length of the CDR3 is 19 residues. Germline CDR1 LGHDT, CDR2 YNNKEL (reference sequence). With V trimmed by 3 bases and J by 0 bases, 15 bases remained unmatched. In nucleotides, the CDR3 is TGTGCCAGCAGCCACGAAAGGGGGCAGGGGACAGGTGTGAACACTGAAGCTTTCTTT. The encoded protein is CASSHERGQGTGVNTEAFF.

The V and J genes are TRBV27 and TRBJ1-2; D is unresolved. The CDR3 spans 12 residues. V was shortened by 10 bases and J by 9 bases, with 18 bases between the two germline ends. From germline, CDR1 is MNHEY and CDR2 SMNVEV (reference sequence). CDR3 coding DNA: TGTGCCACCTGGGAGACGGCACGCAGCTACACCTTC. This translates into CATWETARSYTF.

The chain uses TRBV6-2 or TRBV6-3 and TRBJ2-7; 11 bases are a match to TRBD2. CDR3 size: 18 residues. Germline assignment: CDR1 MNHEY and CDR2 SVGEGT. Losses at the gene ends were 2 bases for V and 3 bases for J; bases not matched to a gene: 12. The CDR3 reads CASSYTSPTSGGYYEQYF. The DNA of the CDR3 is TGTGCCAGCAGTTACACATCCCCCACTAGCGGGGGTTACTACGAGCAGTACTTC.

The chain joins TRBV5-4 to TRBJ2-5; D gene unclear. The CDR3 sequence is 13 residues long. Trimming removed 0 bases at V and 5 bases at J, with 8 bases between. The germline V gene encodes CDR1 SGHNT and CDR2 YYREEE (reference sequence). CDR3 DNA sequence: TGTGCCAGCAGCTTGGACAGCCAGGAGACCCAGTACTTC. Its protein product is CASSLDSQETQYF.

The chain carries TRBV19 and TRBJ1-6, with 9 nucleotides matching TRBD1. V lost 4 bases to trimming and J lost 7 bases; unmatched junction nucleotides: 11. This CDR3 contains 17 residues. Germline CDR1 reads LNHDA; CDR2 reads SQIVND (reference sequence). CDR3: CASSTPPGQGRNSPLHF. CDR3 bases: TGTGCCAGTAGTACGCCCCCGGGACAGGGAAGGAATTCACCCCTCCACTTT. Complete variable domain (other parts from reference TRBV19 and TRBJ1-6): DGGITQSPKYLFRKEGQNVTLSCEQNLNHDAMYWYRQDPGQGLRLIYYSQIVNDFQKGDIAEGYSVSREKKESFPLTVTSAQKNPTAFYLCASSTPPGQGRNSPLHFGNGTRLTVT.

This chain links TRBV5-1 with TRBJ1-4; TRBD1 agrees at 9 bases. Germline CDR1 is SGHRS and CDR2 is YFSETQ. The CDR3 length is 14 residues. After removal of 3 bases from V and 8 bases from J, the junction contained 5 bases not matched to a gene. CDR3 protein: CASSSSGTGEKLFF. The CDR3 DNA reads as TGCGCCAGCAGCTCTTCCGGGACAGGGGAAAAACTGTTTTTT.

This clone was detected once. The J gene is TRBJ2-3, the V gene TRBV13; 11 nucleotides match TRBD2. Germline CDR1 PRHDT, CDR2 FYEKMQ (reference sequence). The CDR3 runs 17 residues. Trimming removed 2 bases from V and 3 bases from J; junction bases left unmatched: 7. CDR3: CASSLRASGGLTDTQYF. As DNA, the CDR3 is TGTGCCAGCAGCTTACGGGCTAGCGGGGGGTTGACAGATACGCAGTATTTT. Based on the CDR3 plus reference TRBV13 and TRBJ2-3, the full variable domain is AAGVIQSPRHLIKEKRETATLKCYPIPRHDTVYWYQQGPGQDPQFLISFYEKMQSDKGSIPDRFSAQQFSDYHSELNMSSLELGDSALYFCASSLRASGGLTDTQYFGPGTRLTVL.

The CDR3 bases are TGTGCCAGCAGTTACAGTTGGGACAGAAGTCAGCCCCAGCATTTT. Its translation: CASSYSWDRSQPQHF. This sequence joins TRBV6-5 and TRBJ1-5; 7 bases are shared with TRBD1. Losses at the gene ends were 2 bases for V and 6 bases for J; bases not matched to a gene: 7. CDR1 is MNHEY and CDR2 is SVGAGI in the germline V gene. The CDR3 runs 15 residues.

The CDR3 DNA reads as TGCGCCAGCAAGGATCGCTTCGATTCGGGTGAGCAGTACTTC. Residues: CASKDRFDSGEQYF. The V call is TRBV10-1, the J call TRBJ2-7, with D unresolved. This CDR3 comprises 14 residues. The germline V gene has CDR1 WNHNN and CDR2 SYGVQD (reference sequence). V lost 7 bases and J 7 bases, leaving 20 bases between the germline ends.

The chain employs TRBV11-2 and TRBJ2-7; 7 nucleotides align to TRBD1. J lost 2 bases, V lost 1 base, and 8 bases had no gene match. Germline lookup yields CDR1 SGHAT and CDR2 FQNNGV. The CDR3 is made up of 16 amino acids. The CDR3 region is CASSLATGTAAYEQYF. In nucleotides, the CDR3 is TGTGCCAGCAGCTTAGCGACCGGGACAGCAGCCTACGAGCAGTACTTC.

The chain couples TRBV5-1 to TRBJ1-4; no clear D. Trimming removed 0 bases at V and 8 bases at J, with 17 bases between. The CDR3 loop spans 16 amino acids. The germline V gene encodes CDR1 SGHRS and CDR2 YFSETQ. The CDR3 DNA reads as TGCGCCAGCAGCTTGGGAGTCGGGGTGGTGGTGGAAAAACTGTTTTTT. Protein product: CASSLGVGVVVEKLFF.

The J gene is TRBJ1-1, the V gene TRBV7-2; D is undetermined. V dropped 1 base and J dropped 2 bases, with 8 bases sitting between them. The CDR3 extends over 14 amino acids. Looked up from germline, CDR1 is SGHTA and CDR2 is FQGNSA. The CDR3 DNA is TGTGCCAGCAGCTTAGATGGCGGCAACACTGAAGCTTTCTTT. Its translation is CASSLDGGNTEAFF. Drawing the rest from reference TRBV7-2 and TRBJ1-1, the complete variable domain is GAGVSQSPSNKVTEKGKDVELRCDPISGHTALYWYRQSLGQGLEFLIYFQGNSAPDKSGLPSDRFSAERTGGSVSTLTIQRTQQEDSAVYLCASSLDGGNTEAFFGQGTRLTVV.

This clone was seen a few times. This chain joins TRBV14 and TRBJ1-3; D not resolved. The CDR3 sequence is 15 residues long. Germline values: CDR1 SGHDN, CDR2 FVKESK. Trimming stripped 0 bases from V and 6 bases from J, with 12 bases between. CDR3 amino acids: CASSQDRVLANTIYF. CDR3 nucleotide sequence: TGTGCCAGCAGCCAAGATCGGGTGCTCGCAAACACCATATATTTT.

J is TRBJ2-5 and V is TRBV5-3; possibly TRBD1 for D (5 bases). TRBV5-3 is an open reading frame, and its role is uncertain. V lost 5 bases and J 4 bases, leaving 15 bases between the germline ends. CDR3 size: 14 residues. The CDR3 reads CARRRTGRPETQYF. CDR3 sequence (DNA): TGTGCCAGAAGGCGCACAGGCCGCCCAGAGACCCAGTACTTC.